These T cell receptor beta chains were read from a single sample in a study of shared clonotypes between healthy human individuals. TCRdb's table, derived via immunoSEQ multiplex PCR, lists solely in-frame clones and lacks some. The profile shows 2 million to 2.5 million clones, almost 96% of them singletons. Sequencing input: naive CD4+ T cells sorted from blood. The origin of the receptors is a man aged 18 to 35 in good health. Each CDR3 is given with its conserved first and last residue. The order of the fields is D gene, clone size, V gene, J gene, CDR3 protein, CDR3 DNA. A D gene is named only where the DNA matches it firmly. Size is stated for part of the rows, as once, few or many counts, or as a class when the clone is expanded.

TRBD1	.	TRBV6-6	TRBJ2-3	CASSSGQGAQGNTQYF	TGTGCCAGCAGTTCGGGACAGGGGGCGCAGGGAAATACGCAGTATTTT
TRBD1	.	TRBV6-5	TRBJ1-5	CASRAGGYSNQPQHF	TGTGCCAGCAGGGCAGGGGGCTATAGCAATCAGCCCCAGCATTTT
.	once	TRBV30	TRBJ1-6	CAWSGTGFYNSPLHF	TGTGCCTGGAGTGGAACCGGGTTCTATAATTCACCCCTCCACTTT
.	.	TRBV11-2	TRBJ2-5	CASSLARTFQETQYF	TGTGCCAGCAGCTTGGCTAGGACATTCCAAGAGACCCAGTACTTC
.	once	TRBV5-1	TRBJ2-1	CASSFDGGPMEQFF	TGCGCCAGCAGCTTCGATGGCGGGCCGATGGAGCAGTTCTTC
.	.	TRBV11-2	TRBJ2-7	CASSLGPGIGEQYF	TGTGCCAGCAGCTTGGGACCGGGAATAGGGGAGCAGTACTTC
.	.	TRBV28	TRBJ2-7	CASSLSPPGEQYF	TGTGCCAGCAGTTTATCCCCACCTGGCGAGCAGTACTTC
.	once	TRBV2	TRBJ2-2	CASGSIRATGELFF	TGTGCCAGCGGGTCAATTAGGGCTACCGGGGAGCTGTTTTTT
TRBD1	once	TRBV7-2	TRBJ1-1	CASSLGQGVSEAFF	TGTGCCAGCAGCTTAGGTCAGGGGGTGTCCGAAGCTTTCTTT
TRBD2	.	TRBV30	TRBJ2-3	CAFTLTSGKRDTQYF	TGTGCCTTTACCCTGACTAGCGGGAAAAGAGATACGCAGTATTTT
TRBD1	once	TRBV7-2	TRBJ2-4	CASSPRRDRNPNIQYF	TGTGCCAGCAGCCCACGCCGGGACAGGAACCCAAACATTCAGTACTTC
.	.	TRBV19	TRBJ1-2	CASSTGITDYGYTF	TGTGCCAGTAGTACGGGTATTACCGACTATGGCTACACCTTC
TRBD1	.	TRBV28	TRBJ1-2	CASSQTGQGVDGYTF	TGTGCCAGCAGTCAGACTGGACAGGGGGTCGATGGCTACACCTTC
.	.	TRBV10-1	TRBJ1-1	CASSELMNTEAFF	TGCGCCAGCAGTGAACTAATGAACACTGAAGCTTTCTTT
.	once	TRBV7-9	TRBJ1-5	CASSPKGSDNQPQHF	TGTGCCAGCAGCCCCAAAGGGTCAGACAATCAGCCCCAGCATTTT
.	.	TRBV25-1	TRBJ1-4	CASRTVSNEKLFF	TGTGCCAGCAGGACGGTTTCTAATGAAAAACTGTTTTTT
.	.	TRBV2	TRBJ1-1	CASSEARSLNTEAFF	TGTGCCAGCAGTGAAGCGCGCAGTCTGAACACTGAAGCTTTCTTT
TRBD1	.	TRBV6-5	TRBJ1-2	CASSYDRGSVGYTF	TGTGCCAGCAGTTACGACAGGGGATCAGTCGGCTACACCTTC
.	.	TRBV5-1	TRBJ2-7	CASSPRGAGSAHEQYF	TGCGCCAGCAGCCCGAGGGGGGCAGGGAGTGCCCACGAGCAGTACTTC
TRBD2	.	TRBV30	TRBJ2-7	CAWGGLAGNEQYF	TGTGCCTGGGGCGGACTAGCGGGAAACGAGCAGTACTTC
.	.	TRBV6-5	TRBJ2-3	CASSYGSTDTQYF	TGTGCCAGCAGTTATGGGAGTACAGATACGCAGTATTTT
TRBD2	.	TRBV18	TRBJ2-7	CASSRGTSGVVYEQYF	TGTGCCAGCTCGCGCGGGACTAGCGGGGTGGTCTACGAGCAGTACTTC
.	.	TRBV19	TRBJ2-7	CASSIGGTRAYEQYF	TGTGCCAGTAGTATAGGAGGCACCCGAGCCTACGAGCAGTACTTC